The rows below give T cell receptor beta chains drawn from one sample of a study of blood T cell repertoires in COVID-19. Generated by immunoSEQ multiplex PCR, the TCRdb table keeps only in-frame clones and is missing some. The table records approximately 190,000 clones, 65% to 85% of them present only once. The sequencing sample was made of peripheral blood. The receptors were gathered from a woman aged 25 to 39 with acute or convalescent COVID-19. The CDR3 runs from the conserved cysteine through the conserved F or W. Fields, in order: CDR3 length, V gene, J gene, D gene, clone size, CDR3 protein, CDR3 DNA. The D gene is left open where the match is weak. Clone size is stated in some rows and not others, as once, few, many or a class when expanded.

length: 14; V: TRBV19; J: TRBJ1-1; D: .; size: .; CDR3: CASSASTARTEAFF; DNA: TGTGCCAGTAGCGCTTCGACAGCCCGAACTGAAGCTTTCTTT
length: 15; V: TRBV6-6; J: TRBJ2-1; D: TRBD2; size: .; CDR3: CASSYGTSGNVEQFF; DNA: TGTGCCAGCAGTTATGGGACTAGCGGGAACGTTGAGCAGTTCTTC
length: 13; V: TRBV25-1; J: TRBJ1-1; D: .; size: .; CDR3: CASRGKTNTEAFF; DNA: TGTGCCAGCCGAGGGAAGACGAACACTGAAGCTTTCTTT
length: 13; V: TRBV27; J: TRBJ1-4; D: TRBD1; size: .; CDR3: CASSPTGVEKLFF; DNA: TGTGCCAGCAGTCCAACAGGGGTTGAAAAACTGTTTTTT
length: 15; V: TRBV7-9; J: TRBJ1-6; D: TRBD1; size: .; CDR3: CASSFDGTGRTPLHF; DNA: TGTGCCAGCAGCTTCGATGGGACAGGACGTACACCCCTCCACTTT
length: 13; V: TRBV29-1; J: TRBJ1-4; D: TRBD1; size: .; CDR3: CSVWTGVDEKLFF; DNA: TGCAGCGTCTGGACAGGAGTTGATGAAAAACTGTTTTTT
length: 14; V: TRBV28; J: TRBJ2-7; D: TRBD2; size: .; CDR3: CASRTSGGAYEQYF; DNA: TGTGCCAGCCGCACTAGCGGAGGAGCCTACGAGCAGTACTTC
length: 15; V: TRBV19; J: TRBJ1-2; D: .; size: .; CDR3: CASSRGVYPNYGYTF; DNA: TGTGCCAGTAGTCGTGGAGTTTATCCTAACTATGGCTACACCTTC
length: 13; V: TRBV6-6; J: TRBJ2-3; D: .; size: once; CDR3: CASHGQTTDTQYF; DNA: TGTGCCAGTCATGGACAGACCACAGATACGCAGTATTTT
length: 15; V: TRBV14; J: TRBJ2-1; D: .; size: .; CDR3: CASSLRGPAYDEQFF; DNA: TGTGCCAGCAGCCTTCGCGGGCCCGCTTACGATGAGCAGTTCTTC
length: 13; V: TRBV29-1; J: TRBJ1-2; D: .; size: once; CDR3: CSVEVRQGYGYTF; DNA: TGCAGCGTTGAAGTGAGGCAGGGGTATGGCTACACCTTC
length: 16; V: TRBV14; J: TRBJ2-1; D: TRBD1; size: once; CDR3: CASSQLTGGAFDEQFF; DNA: TGTGCCAGCAGCCAATTAACAGGGGGCGCGTTCGATGAGCAGTTCTTC
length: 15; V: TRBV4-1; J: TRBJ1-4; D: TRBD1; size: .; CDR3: CASSPQGQPNEKLFF; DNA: TGCGCCAGCAGCCCCCAGGGACAGCCTAATGAAAAACTGTTTTTT
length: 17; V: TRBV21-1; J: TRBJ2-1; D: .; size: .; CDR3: CASSKSHCRRTYNEQFF; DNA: TGTGCCAGCAGCAAATCTCACTGCAGGAGGACCTACAATGAGCAGTTCTTC
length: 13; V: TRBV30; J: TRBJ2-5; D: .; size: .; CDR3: CACSRAGQETQYF; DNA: TGTGCCTGCTCCAGGGCCGGACAAGAGACCCAGTACTTC
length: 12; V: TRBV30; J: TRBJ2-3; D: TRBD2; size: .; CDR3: CAWSSGGDTQYF; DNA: TGTGCCTGGAGTTCGGGGGGGGATACGCAGTATTTT
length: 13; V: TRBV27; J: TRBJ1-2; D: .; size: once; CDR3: CASSSQGDYGYTF; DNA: TGTGCCAGCAGTTCACAGGGAGACTATGGCTACACCTTC
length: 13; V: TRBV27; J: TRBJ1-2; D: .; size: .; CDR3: CASSILGGYGYTF; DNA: TGTGCCAGCAGCATACTCGGGGGCTATGGCTACACCTTC
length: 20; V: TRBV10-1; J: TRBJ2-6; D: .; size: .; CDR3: CASSESLGGLSGTGANVLTF; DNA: TGCGCCAGCAGTGAGTCATTGGGGGGACTCTCGGGAACTGGGGCCAACGTCCTGACTTTC
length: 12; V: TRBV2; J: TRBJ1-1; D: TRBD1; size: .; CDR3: CASRGTEGEAFF; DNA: TGTGCCAGCAGAGGGACAGAGGGTGAAGCTTTCTTT
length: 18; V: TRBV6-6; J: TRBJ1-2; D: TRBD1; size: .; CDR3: CASSPLGWRDSTNYGYTF; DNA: TGTGCCAGCAGTCCCCTGGGTTGGAGGGACAGCACTAACTATGGCTACACCTTC
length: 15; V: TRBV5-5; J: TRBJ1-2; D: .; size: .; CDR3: CASSQRGGSRYGYTF; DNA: TGTGCCAGCAGCCAGAGAGGAGGGAGTCGGTATGGCTACACCTTC
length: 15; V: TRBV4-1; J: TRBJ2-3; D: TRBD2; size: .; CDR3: CASSPVGTNTDTQYF; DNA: TGCGCCAGCAGCCCTGTGGGGACTAACACAGATACGCAGTATTTT
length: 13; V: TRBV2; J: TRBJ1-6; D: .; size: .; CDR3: CASKETAGSPLHF; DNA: TGTGCCAGCAAAGAGACAGCCGGTTCACCCCTCCACTTT
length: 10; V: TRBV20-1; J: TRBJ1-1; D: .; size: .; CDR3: CSLGRTEAFF; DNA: TGCAGTCTGGGGAGGACTGAAGCTTTCTTT
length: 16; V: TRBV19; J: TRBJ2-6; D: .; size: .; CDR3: CASSRRRNSGANVLTF; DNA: TGTGCCAGTAGTAGAAGGAGGAACTCTGGGGCCAACGTCCTGACTTTC
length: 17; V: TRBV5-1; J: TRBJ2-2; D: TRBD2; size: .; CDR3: CASSLDASGRNTGELFF; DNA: TGCGCCAGCAGCTTGGACGCTAGCGGGAGGAACACCGGGGAGCTGTTTTTT
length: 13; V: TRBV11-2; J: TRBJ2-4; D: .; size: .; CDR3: CASSLPRGNIQYF; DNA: TGTGCCAGCAGTTTGCCCCGGGGGAACATTCAGTACTTC
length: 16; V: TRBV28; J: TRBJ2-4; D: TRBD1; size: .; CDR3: CASSSNPRGWVRIQYF; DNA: TGTGCCAGCAGTTCAAATCCCAGGGGGTGGGTTAGGATTCAGTACTTC
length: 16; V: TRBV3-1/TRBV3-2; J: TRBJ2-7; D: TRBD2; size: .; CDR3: CASSPLGTSGRYEQYF; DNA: TGTGCCAGCAGCCCCCTCGGGACTAGCGGCCGCTACGAGCAGTACTTC
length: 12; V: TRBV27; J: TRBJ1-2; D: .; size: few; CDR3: CASREGGYGYTF; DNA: TGTGCCAGCAGGGAAGGGGGCTATGGCTACACCTTC
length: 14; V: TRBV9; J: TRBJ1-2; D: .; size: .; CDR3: CASSVGLANYGYTF; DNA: TGTGCCAGCAGCGTAGGATTAGCTAACTATGGCTACACCTTC
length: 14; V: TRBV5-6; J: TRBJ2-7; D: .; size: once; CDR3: CASSFPTVSYEQYF; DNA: TGTGCCAGCAGCTTTCCGACAGTCTCCTACGAGCAGTACTTC
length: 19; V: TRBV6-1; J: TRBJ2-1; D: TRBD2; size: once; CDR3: CASSEQGLAGLSSYNEQFF; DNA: TGTGCCAGCAGCGAACAGGGACTAGCGGGCCTTAGCTCCTACAATGAGCAGTTCTTC
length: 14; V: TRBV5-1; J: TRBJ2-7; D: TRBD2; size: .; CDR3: CASRWEGLSYEQYF; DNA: TGCGCCAGCAGATGGGAGGGACTCTCCTACGAGCAGTACTTC
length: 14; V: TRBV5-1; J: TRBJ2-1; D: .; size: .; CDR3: CASSMGQPRDEQFF; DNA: TGCGCCAGCAGTATGGGACAACCCAGGGATGAGCAGTTCTTC
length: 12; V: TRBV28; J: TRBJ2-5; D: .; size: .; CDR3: CATGTQQETQYF; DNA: TGTGCCACCGGGACTCAACAAGAGACCCAGTACTTC
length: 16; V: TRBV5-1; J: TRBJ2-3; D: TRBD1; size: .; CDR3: CASSFFGTGSTDTQYF; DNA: TGCGCCAGCAGCTTCTTCGGGACAGGCTCCACAGATACGCAGTATTTT
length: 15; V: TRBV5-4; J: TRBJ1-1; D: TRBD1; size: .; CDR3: CASSFGQVAGTEAFF; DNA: TGTGCCAGCAGCTTCGGACAGGTGGCTGGCACTGAAGCTTTCTTT
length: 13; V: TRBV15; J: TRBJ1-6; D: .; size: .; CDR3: CATSRDRGSPLHF; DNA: TGTGCCACCAGCAGAGATAGGGGGTCACCCCTCCACTTT
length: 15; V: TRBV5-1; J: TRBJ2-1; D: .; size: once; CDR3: CASSSFQQGYNEQFF; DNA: TGCGCCAGCAGCTCTTTTCAACAGGGCTACAATGAGCAGTTCTTC
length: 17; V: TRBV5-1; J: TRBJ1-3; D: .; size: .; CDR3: CASSLSSGSVSGNTIYF; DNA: TGCGCCAGCAGCTTATCTTCCGGGAGCGTCTCTGGAAACACCATATATTTT
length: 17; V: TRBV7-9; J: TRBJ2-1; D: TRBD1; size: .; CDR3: CASSLGWDRANYNEQFF; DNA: TGTGCCAGCAGCTTAGGCTGGGACAGGGCGAATTACAATGAGCAGTTCTTC
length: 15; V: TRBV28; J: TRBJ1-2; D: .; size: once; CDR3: CATTAGGEVYYGYTF; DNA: TGTGCCACAACGGCGGGGGGGGAGGTGTACTATGGCTACACCTTC
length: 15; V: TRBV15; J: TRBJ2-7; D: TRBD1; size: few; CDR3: CATSRVTGIRSEQYF; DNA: TGTGCCACCAGCAGAGTGACAGGGATCAGATCCGAGCAGTACTTC
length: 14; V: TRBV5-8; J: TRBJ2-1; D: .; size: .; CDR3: CASSLASPYNEQFF; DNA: TGTGCCAGCAGCTTGGCTTCTCCCTACAATGAGCAGTTCTTC
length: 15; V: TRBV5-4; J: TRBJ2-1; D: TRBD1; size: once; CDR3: CASSARGQAYNEQFF; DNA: TGTGCCAGCAGCGCCAGGGGGCAGGCCTACAATGAGCAGTTCTTC
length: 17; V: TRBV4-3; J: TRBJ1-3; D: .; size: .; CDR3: CASSHSTATGSGNTIYF; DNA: TGCGCCAGCAGCCACTCAACGGCCACAGGGTCGGGAAACACCATATATTTT
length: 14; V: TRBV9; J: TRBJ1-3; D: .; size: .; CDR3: CASSPRTLIDTIYF; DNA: TGTGCCAGCAGCCCCCGGACATTGATAGACACCATATATTTT
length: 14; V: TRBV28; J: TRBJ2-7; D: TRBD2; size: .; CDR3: CASRDNGRGYEQYF; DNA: TGTGCCAGCAGAGACAACGGGCGGGGGTACGAGCAGTACTTC
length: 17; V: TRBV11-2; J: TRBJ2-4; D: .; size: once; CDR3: CASSLFGGFGAKNIQYF; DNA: TGTGCCAGCAGCTTATTCGGGGGATTCGGAGCCAAAAACATTCAGTACTTC
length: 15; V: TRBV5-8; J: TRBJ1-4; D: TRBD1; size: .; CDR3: CASSGGQGPRERVFF; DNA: TGTGCCAGCAGCGGCGGACAGGGACCCAGGGAGAGGGTGTTTTTT
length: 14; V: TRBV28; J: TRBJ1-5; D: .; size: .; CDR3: CASSLGLLNQPQHF; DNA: TGTGCCAGCAGTTTAGGCCTGCTCAATCAGCCCCAGCATTTT
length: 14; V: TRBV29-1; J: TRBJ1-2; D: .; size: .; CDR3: CSVEHYGTRYGYTF; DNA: TGCAGCGTCGAGCACTACGGGACTCGCTATGGCTACACCTTC
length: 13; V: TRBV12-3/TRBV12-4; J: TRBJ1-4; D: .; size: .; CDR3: CASSLFGVPKLFF; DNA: TGTGCCAGCAGTTTATTCGGGGTCCCAAAACTGTTTTTT
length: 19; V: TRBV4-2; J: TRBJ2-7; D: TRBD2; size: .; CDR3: CASSQEHYPGLAATYEQYF; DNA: TGTGCCAGCAGCCAAGAGCATTATCCGGGACTAGCGGCAACCTACGAGCAGTACTTC
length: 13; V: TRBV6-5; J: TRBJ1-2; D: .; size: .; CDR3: CASKELGGYGYTF; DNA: TGTGCCAGCAAGGAGCTGGGAGGCTATGGCTACACCTTC